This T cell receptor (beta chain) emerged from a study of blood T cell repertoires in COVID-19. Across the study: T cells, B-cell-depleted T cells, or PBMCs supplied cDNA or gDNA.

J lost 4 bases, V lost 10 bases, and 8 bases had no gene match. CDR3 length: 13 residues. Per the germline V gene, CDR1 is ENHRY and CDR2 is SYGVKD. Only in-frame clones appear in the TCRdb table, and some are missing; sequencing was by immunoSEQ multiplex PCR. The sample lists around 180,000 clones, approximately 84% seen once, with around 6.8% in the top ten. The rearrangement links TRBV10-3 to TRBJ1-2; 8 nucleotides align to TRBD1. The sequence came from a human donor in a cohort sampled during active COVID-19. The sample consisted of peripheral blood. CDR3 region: CATLQGGGYGYTF. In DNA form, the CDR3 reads TGTGCCACTTTACAGGGGGGGGGCTATGGCTACACCTTC.